This T cell receptor beta chain originates from a study of Graves' ophthalmopathy and Graves' hyperthyroidism. As the template, RNA transcripts were used to amplify TCR beta CDR3 regions. RT-PCR was first run with HTBI primers, then multiplex PCR in a second round. TCRdb called the multiplex PCR reads again in MiXCR, with one record for every CDR3 protein. The sample lists roughly 350,000 distinct CDR3 sequences, about 18% seen once, with 2% to 2.5% in the top ten. The authors enrolled newly diagnosed hyperthyroidism patients aged 18 to 65 with under 2 months' duration. Diagnostic conclusions were grounded in clinical symptoms, serum thyroxine, TRAb, thyroid ultrasound and orbital computed tomography. The TCR comes from an adult woman with stable Graves' hyperthyroidism. Sample: peripheral blood.

The CDR3: CASPLQRGQETQYF. The CDR3 DNA reads TGTGCCAGCCCCCTCCAGCGGGGTCAAGAGACCCAGTACTTC. The V gene is TRBV11-2, the J gene TRBJ2-5; 7 positions match TRBD2. Germline V gives CDR1 SGHAT, CDR2 FQNNGV. V dropped 8 bases and J dropped 2; count of bases not matched to a gene: 8. The CDR3 covers 14 residues.